Presented here are 26 T cell receptor beta chains from one specimen sequenced in a study of T-cell reconstitution after alpha-beta-depleted transplantation in children. As it was prepared, the TCRbeta library received unique molecular identifiers. TCRdb called the PCR reads again in MiXCR, with one record for every CDR3 protein. The sample lists roughly 400,000 distinct CDR3 sequences, about a fifth seen once, with 3.8% in the top ten. Sequencing was performed on PBMCs from the stem cell graft donor, taken from the stem cell graft. These receptor sequences come from a human donor who donated a stem cell graft to a child with acute myeloid leukemia.

This clonotype was counted a few times. This rearrangement joins TRBV24-1 to TRBJ2-1, with 10 bases lining up with TRBD2. This CDR3 spans 13 amino acids. Trimming at V came to 7 bases and at J to 8 bases, leaving 4 bases not matched to a gene. Looked up from germline, CDR1 is KGHDR and CDR2 is SFDVKD. The CDR3 is CATRLAGGHEQFF. CDR3 nucleotides: TGTGCCACCAGGTTAGCGGGAGGCCATGAGCAGTTCTTC.

This clonotype was detected a few times. The rearrangement uses TRBV28 and TRBJ2-7; D is unclear. The germline V gene has CDR1 MDHEN and CDR2 SYDVKM. Trimming shortened V by 3 bases and J by 7 bases, and 10 bases separated the two germline ends. CDR3 size: 12 residues. As DNA, the CDR3 is TGTGCCAGCAGTTTGGGCGGAAAGGAGCAGTACTTC. This codes for CASSLGGKEQYF.

This clonotype was counted between two and nine times. The rearrangement joins TRBV12-3 or TRBV12-4 to TRBJ2-5; D could derive from TRBD1 or TRBD2 (7 bases each). The CDR3 has 16 residues. Trimming left V 3 bases short and J 4 bases short, with 18 bases between. CDR3 coding DNA: TGTGCCAGCAGTTTGCAGGCAGGGGGGGCGCGAGAGACCCAGTACTTC. Protein sequence: CASSLQAGGARETQYF.

This clonotype was seen a few times. The chain uses TRBV2 and TRBJ2-7; 7 bases line up with TRBD2. With 0 bases clipped from V and 3 bases from J, the junction kept 5 bases outside the gene matches. This CDR3 is 15 amino acids long. Germline values: CDR1 SNHLY, CDR2 FYNNEI. CDR3 DNA sequence: TGTGCCAGCAGTGAAGCGCTAGGACTAGGCTACGAGCAGTACTTC. This encodes CASSEALGLGYEQYF. Drawing the rest from reference TRBV2 and TRBJ2-7, the complete variable domain is EPEVTQTPSHQVTQMGQEVILRCVPISNHLYFYWYRQILGQKVEFLVSFYNNEISEKSEIFDDQFSVERPDGSNFTLKIRSTKLEDSAMYFCASSEALGLGYEQYFGPGTRLTVT.

This chain joins TRBV28 and TRBJ2-7; TRBD1 matches at 8 bases. Germline V gene sequence: CDR1 MDHEN, CDR2 SYDVKM. The CDR3 runs to 16 residues. With 3 bases clipped from V and 2 bases from J, the junction kept 9 bases outside the gene matches. The CDR3 loop is CASSLGTGSATYEQYF. The CDR3 bases are TGTGCCAGCAGTTTGGGGACAGGCTCAGCGACCTACGAGCAGTACTTC.

This clonotype turned up a few times. The rearrangement uses TRBV7-2 and TRBJ2-7; D is ambiguous. Per the germline V gene, CDR1 is SGHTA and CDR2 is FQGNSA. Trimming took off 1 base at V and 0 bases at J, with 10 bases between the two ends. The CDR3 is 15 residues long. CDR3 residues: CASSLEGLSSYEQYF. The CDR3 DNA sequence: TGTGCCAGCAGCTTAGAGGGATTAAGCTCCTACGAGCAGTACTTC.

This clonotype was counted a few times. The rearrangement uses TRBV4-1 and TRBJ2-2; TRBD2 matches at 10 bases. Germline CDR1 is MGHRA and CDR2 is YSYEKL. The CDR3 totals 21 residues. The trim removed 1 base at V and 0 bases at J, leaving 14 bases unmatched. In nucleotides, the CDR3 is TGCGCCAGCAGCCAAGGTTCTCTCTCGGCTAGCGGGGGCGCGAACACCGGGGAGCTGTTTTTT. Amino acid sequence: CASSQGSLSASGGANTGELFF.

The chain carries TRBV7-6 and TRBJ2-1, with TRBD2 identical over 9 bases. The CDR3 is 15 residues long. V dropped 5 bases and J dropped 10; count of bases not matched to a gene: 12. Germline V lookup: CDR1 SGHVS, CDR2 FNYEAQ. CDR3: CASSAPAGGPREQFF. Written as DNA, the CDR3 is TGTGCCAGCAGCGCCCCGGCGGGAGGGCCCAGGGAGCAGTTCTTC. Looking up the rest from reference TRBV7-6 and TRBJ2-1 gives the full variable domain: GAGVSQSPRYKVTKRGQDVALRCDPISGHVSLYWYRQALGQGPEFLTYFNYEAQQDKSGLPNDRFSAERPEGSISTLTIQRTEQRDSAMYRCASSAPAGGPREQFFGPGTRLTVL.

V gene TRBV20-1 combines with J gene TRBJ2-1; 7 bases line up with TRBD2. There are 14 residues in the CDR3. The ends lost 3 bases at V and 8 bases at J; junction bases unmatched: 10. Germline V lookup: CDR1 DFQATT, CDR2 SNEGSKA (reference sequence). The CDR3 nucleotides read TGCAGTGCTAGGCCGACTAGCTTAATAGATGAGCAGTTCTTC. This encodes CSARPTSLIDEQFF.

This clonotype showed up just a few times. The chain links TRBV9 to TRBJ2-7; 7 positions match TRBD1. This CDR3 contains 16 residues. The germline gives CDR1 SGDLS, CDR2 YYNGEE. V lost 2 bases and J lost 4; bases outside the gene matches: 12. The CDR3 DNA reads TGTGCCAGCAGCGTGGCAAGAACAGGGGAGAAGTACGAGCAGTACTTC. Translation gives CASSVARTGEKYEQYF.

The chain employs TRBV3-1 and TRBJ2-1; TRBD2 might be the D (6 bases). This CDR3 has 16 amino acids. V was pared by 2 bases and J by 5 bases, with 16 bases between. CDR1 is LGHDT, CDR2 YNNKEL, per germline (reference sequence). CDR3 loop: CASSQSVGLANNEQFF. DNA of the CDR3: TGTGCCAGCAGCCAATCCGTGGGCCTAGCGAACAATGAGCAGTTCTTC.

The rearrangement uses TRBV4-3 and TRBJ2-7, with a possible D match to TRBD2 (5 bases). This CDR3 has 15 amino acids. V was pared by 0 bases and J by 4 bases, with 13 bases between. The germline gives CDR1 LGHNA, CDR2 YSLEER. The CDR3 coding sequence is TGCGCCAGCAGCCAAGACGGGTCGGGGATATACGAGCAGTACTTC. Protein product: CASSQDGSGIYEQYF.

This rearrangement joins TRBV28 to TRBJ2-5; no definite D call. CDR1 is MDHEN, CDR2 SYDVKM, per germline. Trimming took 2 bases from V and 5 from J, leaving 12 bases between them. The CDR3 runs to 14 residues. CDR3 DNA sequence: TGTGCCAGCAGTTTACGAGTTTTGTGGGAGACCCAGTACTTC. This translates into CASSLRVLWETQYF.

This chain connects TRBV2 to TRBJ2-2, with 8 positions matching TRBD2. Germline CDR1 is SNHLY and CDR2 is FYNNEI. The J segment lost 6 bases and the V segment lost 4 bases, leaving 1 base of the junction unmatched. The CDR3 contains 13 residues. The CDR3: CASSGGRSGELFF. CDR3 DNA: TGTGCCAGCAGTGGCGGGAGGTCCGGGGAGCTGTTTTTT.

This clonotype was counted many times. V gene TRBV20-1 combines with J gene TRBJ2-2; D uncertain. CDR1 is DFQATT and CDR2 is SNEGSKA in the germline V gene (reference sequence). The CDR3 length is 12 residues. Trimming took 2 bases from V and 7 from J, leaving 8 bases between them. This chain's CDR3 is CSARTGSGELFF. The CDR3 DNA reads TGCAGTGCTAGAACGGGTAGCGGGGAGCTGTTTTTT.

The sample holds a few counts of this clonotype. This chain links TRBV20-1 with TRBJ1-5; D gene uncertain. The germline V gene encodes CDR1 DFQATT and CDR2 SNEGSKA (reference sequence). The CDR3 extends over 15 amino acids. V gave up 5 bases and J gave up 4 bases, with 18 bases separating them. CDR3 loop: CSAPEGRAYNQPQHF. CDR3 bases: TGCAGTGCTCCCGAAGGGCGAGCTTATAATCAGCCCCAGCATTTT.

This clonotype was observed at least ten times. The gene calls are TRBV20-1 and TRBJ1-2, with 7 bases aligning to TRBD1. The CDR3 length is 14 residues. J was trimmed by 2 bases and V by 6 bases; bases with no gene match: 9. Germline values: CDR1 DFQATT, CDR2 SNEGSKA (reference sequence). CDR3: CSATNGQENYGYTF. DNA of the CDR3: TGCAGTGCCACGAACGGACAGGAAAACTATGGCTACACCTTC.

The DNA of the CDR3 is TGTGCCAGCAGTTACCGCGGGCCGAAACCGGGACTAGCGGGAGCGAGGTACAATGAGCAGTTCTTC. It specifies CASSYRGPKPGLAGARYNEQFF. V is TRBV6-7 and J is TRBJ2-1, with TRBD2 identical over 14 bases. TRBV6-7 is an ORF, and what it does is uncertain. V dropped 2 bases and J dropped 4; count of bases not matched to a gene: 19. CDR3 size: 22 residues.

The chain couples TRBV3-1 to TRBJ2-1, with D possibly being TRBD2 (6 bases). The CDR3 contains 15 residues. Germline-derived CDR1 and CDR2 are LGHDT and YNNKEL (reference sequence). The V gene lost 1 base and the J gene lost 0 bases, with 7 bases spanning the gap. The CDR3 protein is CASSQAGVSYNEQFF. Here the CDR3 DNA reads TGTGCCAGCAGCCAAGCGGGAGTCTCCTACAATGAGCAGTTCTTC.

The sample holds a few counts of this clonotype. The chain recombines TRBV12-3 or TRBV12-4 with TRBJ2-3; D is perhaps TRBD1 (6 bases). Trimming stripped 6 bases from V and 6 bases from J, with 16 bases between. The CDR3 runs to 14 residues. This CDR3 is CASRLNHGGDTQYF. The CDR3 DNA follows: TGTGCCAGCAGGCTGAATCATGGGGGCGATACGCAGTATTTT.

This clonotype was counted only a few times. This chain connects TRBV20-1 to TRBJ2-7, with 8 bases lining up with TRBD2. The germline V gene has CDR1 DFQATT and CDR2 SNEGSKA (reference sequence). The CDR3 consists of 14 residues. V gave up 0 bases and J gave up 5 bases; unmatched junction bases: 6. CDR3 bases: TGCAGTGCTAGAGAAACGGGAGGGCATAACGAGCAGTACTTC. Its translation: CSARETGGHNEQYF.

The J gene is TRBJ2-4, the V gene TRBV28; the D gene could be TRBD1 or TRBD2 (6 bases each). Trimming left V 4 bases short and J 6 bases short, with 22 bases between. The CDR3 is made up of 17 amino acids. In germline, CDR1 is MDHEN, CDR2 SYDVKM. CDR3 DNA: TGTGCCAGCAGTTCACTCCGAGAAGGGGGGCGGAGAAACATTCAGTACTTC. It specifies CASSSLREGGRRNIQYF.

This clonotype was detected a few times. The V call is TRBV29-1, the J call TRBJ2-7; 9 bases map to TRBD2. Germline trimming cut 4 bases from V and 5 bases from J; bases unmatched to any gene: 6. From germline, CDR1 is SQVTM and CDR2 ANQGSEA. The CDR3 runs to 13 residues. CDR3 nucleotides: TGCAGCGTTGGGGTAGCGGGGGACGACGAGCAGTACTTC. Protein product: CSVGVAGDDEQYF.

This clonotype was found once. CDR3 in amino acids: CASSDVEGLSKVNEQFF. Here the CDR3 DNA reads TGTGCCAGCAGCGACGTGGAGGGACTGTCGAAGGTGAATGAGCAGTTCTTC. The rearrangement uses TRBV25-1 and TRBJ2-1; possibly TRBD2 for D (6 bases). V was shortened by 6 bases and J by 7 bases, with 25 bases between the two germline ends. The CDR3 runs 17 residues. The germline V gene has CDR1 MGHDK and CDR2 SYGVNS.

CDR3 loop: CASRTGTSSIYEQYF. As DNA, the CDR3 is TGTGCCAGCAGGACCGGGACTAGCTCGATCTACGAGCAGTACTTC. The gene calls are TRBV12-3 or TRBV12-4 and TRBJ2-7, with 9 bases that match TRBD2. CDR3 length: 15 amino acids. Trimming at V came to 6 bases and at J to 3 bases, leaving 9 bases not matched to a gene.

The chain has TRBV28 and TRBJ2-1, with D possibly matching TRBD1 (6 bases). V lost 7 bases and J 4 bases, leaving 23 bases between the germline ends. The CDR3 loop spans 17 amino acids. The germline V gene has CDR1 MDHEN and CDR2 SYDVKM. The CDR3 is CASTQNQPGHLYNEQFF. The CDR3 bases are TGTGCCAGCACCCAAAACCAACCGGGACACCTTTACAATGAGCAGTTCTTC. Full variable domain (outside the CDR3, taken from reference TRBV28 and TRBJ2-1): DVKVTQSSRYLVKRTGEKVFLECVQDMDHENMFWYRQDPGLGLRLIYFSYDVKMKEKGDIPEGYSVSREKKERFSLILESASTNQTSMYLCASTQNQPGHLYNEQFFGPGTRLTVL.